Listed below are T cell receptor beta chains from one sample, sequenced in a study of blood T cells in healthy people across ages. TCRdb reprocessed the 5' RACE reads with MiXCR, giving one entry per CDR3 protein. The sample carries about 930,000 distinct CDR3 sequences, about 27% recorded once. The same data also went into a second study, on T cells of mothers and their children.

What was sequenced was blood. Receptors were obtained from a woman aged 40 to 50 in good health. Both conserved end residues are part of each CDR3. Each record gives: clone size, V gene, J gene, D gene, CDR3 DNA, CDR3 protein. D genes are given only for firm matches. A row's size may be missing; if present it is once, few, many or a size class.

>NA|TRBV7-2|TRBJ2-5|NA
TGTGCCAGCAGCTTCTACGGCCTCCGGGAGACCCAGTACTTC
CASSFYGLRETQYF
>once|TRBV29-1|TRBJ1-4|NA
TGCAGCGTTGAAGGGAGCAGGATGAATGAAAAACTGTTTTTT
CSVEGSRMNEKLFF
>few|TRBV29-1|TRBJ2-5|NA
TGCAGCGTTGGGACAGTTCACAATGAGCAGTACTTC
CSVGTVHNEQYF
>NA|TRBV24-1|TRBJ2-1|TRBD1
TGTGCCACCAGTGAGGTGACAGGGACCCCCTACAATGAGCAGTTCTTC
CATSEVTGTPYNEQFF
>few|TRBV3-1|TRBJ1-2|NA
TGTGCCAGCAGCGCGGTACCGCGACAGGAAGCTAACTATGGCTACACCTTC
CASSAVPRQEANYGYTF
>NA|TRBV9|TRBJ2-7|NA
TGTGCCAGCAGCGTAGCGGCTTTTTCCTCCTACGAGCAGTACTTC
CASSVAAFSSYEQYF
>NA|TRBV21-1|TRBJ2-1|NA
TGTGCCAGCAAACCTCAGGGCAGGGCGTTCTTC
CASKPQGRAFF
>few|TRBV7-2|TRBJ1-4|TRBD1
TGTGCCAGCAGCTTATATGGGACAGGGCCTAATGAAAAACTGTTTTTT
CASSLYGTGPNEKLFF
>NA|TRBV3-1|TRBJ2-7|NA
TGTGCCAGCAGCCCACAATATGGTGGCGAGCAGTACTTC
CASSPQYGGEQYF
>NA|TRBV7-3|TRBJ2-5|NA
TGTGCCAGCAGCCCTTCGGGGACCAACAGACAAGAGACCCAGTACTTC
CASSPSGTNRQETQYF
>NA|TRBV5-6|TRBJ2-6|NA
TGTGCCAGCAGCTTAAGGATCGGCCCTGGGGCCAACGTCCTGACTTTC
CASSLRIGPGANVLTF
>many|TRBV10-3|TRBJ1-6|TRBD1
TGTGCCATCAGTCCTAGGACAGGGAGCTCCTATAATTCACCCCTCCACTTT
CAISPRTGSSYNSPLHF
>few|TRBV7-2|TRBJ1-5|TRBD1
TGTGCCAGCAGTCCCGGGACAGGGAGTTCGGAGCCCCAGCATTTT
CASSPGTGSSEPQHF
>once|TRBV6-2/TRBV6-3|TRBJ1-2|TRBD1
TGTGCCAGCAGTTACGGACAGGGGATTTTCTATGGCTACACCTTC
CASSYGQGIFYGYTF
>few|TRBV24-1|TRBJ2-1|TRBD1
TGTGCCACCAGTGACATGACAGGGGGCAATGAGCAGTTCTTC
CATSDMTGGNEQFF
>few|TRBV3-1|TRBJ1-2|NA
TGTGCCAGCAGCCAAGATCTCAGGACGACGAACTATGGCTACACCTTC
CASSQDLRTTNYGYTF
>NA|TRBV11-1|TRBJ1-4|TRBD1
TGTGCCAGCAGCTTAGCCTATATCCGGGACAGGGAAGAGGTAACTAATGAAAAACTGTTTTTT
CASSLAYIRDREEVTNEKLFF
>NA|TRBV12-3/TRBV12-4|TRBJ2-1|TRBD2
TGTGCCAGCAGTCCGCGGGGGGGGGCCCGCGATGAGCAGTTCTTC
CASSPRGGARDEQFF
>NA|TRBV29-1|TRBJ2-7|TRBD1
TGCAGCGTTGAAGGAGCAGGGACAGGATGGACCTACGGGCAGTACTTC
CSVEGAGTGWTYGQYF
>few|TRBV6-2/TRBV6-3|TRBJ2-3|TRBD1
TGTGCCAGCAGTTACTTCGGAGACAGGGTCACAGATACGCAGTATTTT
CASSYFGDRVTDTQYF
>NA|TRBV20-1|TRBJ1-4|NA
TGCAGTGCTAGGAGCAGTTTTAATGGAAAACTGTTTTTT
CSARSSFNGKLFF
>NA|TRBV5-1|TRBJ1-5|NA
TGCGCCAGCAGCCCGGGGGACGGCTATCAGCCCCAGCATTTT
CASSPGDGYQPQHF
>many|TRBV2|TRBJ2-7|NA
TGTGCCAGCAGTGGCAATCGCGCAGGGTCAAACGAGCAGTACTTC
CASSGNRAGSNEQYF
>few|TRBV3-1|TRBJ2-7|TRBD1
TGTGCCAGCAGCCAAGGGACAGGGGTCTACAATGAGCAGTACTTC
CASSQGTGVYNEQYF